This T cell receptor (beta chain) was retrieved from a study of T cell changes during pregnancy in multiple sclerosis. The CDR3 is made up of 14 amino acids. The V gene end was trimmed by 4 bases and the J gene end by 8 bases; junction bases not matched to a gene: 7. The germline gives CDR1 SGHRS, CDR2 YFSETQ. Clones were read by immunoSEQ multiplex PCR, and TCRdb kept only the in-frame ones, dropping some. The repertoire holds roughly 100,000 clones, with about nine tenths as singletons. The chain couples TRBV5-1 to TRBJ2-1, with 9 bases that match TRBD1. The sample here was peripheral blood, taken after pregnancy. The clonotype originates from a female donor with multiple sclerosis, enrolled in a pregnancy study. The chain's CDR3 is CASSTQGAQDEQFF. In DNA form, the CDR3 reads TGCGCCAGCAGCACACAGGGGGCGCAGGATGAGCAGTTCTTC.